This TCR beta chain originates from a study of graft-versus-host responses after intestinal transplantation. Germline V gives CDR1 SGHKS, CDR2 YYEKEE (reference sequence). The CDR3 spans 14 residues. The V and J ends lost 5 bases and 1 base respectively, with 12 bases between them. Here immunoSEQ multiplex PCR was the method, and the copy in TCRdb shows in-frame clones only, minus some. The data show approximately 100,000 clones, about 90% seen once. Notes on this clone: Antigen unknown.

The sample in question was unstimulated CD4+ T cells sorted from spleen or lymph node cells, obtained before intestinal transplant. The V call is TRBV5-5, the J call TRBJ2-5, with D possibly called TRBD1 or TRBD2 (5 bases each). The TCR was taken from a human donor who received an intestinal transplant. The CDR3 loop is CASRMGPRQETQYF. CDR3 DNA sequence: TGTGCCAGCAGGATGGGACCACGCCAAGAGACCCAGTACTTC. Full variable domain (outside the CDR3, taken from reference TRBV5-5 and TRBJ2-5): DAGVTQSPTHLIKTRGQQVTLRCSPISGHKSVSWYQQVLGQGPQFIFQYYEKEERGRGNFPDRFSARQFPNYSSELNVNALLLGDSALYLCASRMGPRQETQYFGPGTRLLVL.